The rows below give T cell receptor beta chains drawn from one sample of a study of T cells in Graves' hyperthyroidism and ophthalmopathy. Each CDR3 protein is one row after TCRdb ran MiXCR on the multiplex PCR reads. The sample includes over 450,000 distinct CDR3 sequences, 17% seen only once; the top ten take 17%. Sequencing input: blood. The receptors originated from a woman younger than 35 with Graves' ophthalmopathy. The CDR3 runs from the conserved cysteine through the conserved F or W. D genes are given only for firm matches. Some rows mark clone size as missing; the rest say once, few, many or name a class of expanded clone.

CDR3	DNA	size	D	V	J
CASSTRGYNYGYTF	TGCGCCAGCAGTACAAGAGGGTATAACTATGGCTACACCTTC	NA	NA	TRBV5-1	TRBJ1-2
CASSIGSGSPNEQFF	TGTGCCAGCAGTATAGGGAGCGGGAGTCCCAATGAGCAGTTCTTC	NA	TRBD2	TRBV6-1	TRBJ2-1
CASSEAYYSNQPQHF	TGTGCCAGCAGTGAAGCTTACTATAGCAATCAGCCCCAGCATTTT	many	NA	TRBV6-1	TRBJ1-5
CASSYSNTPYEQYF	TGTGCCAGCAGTTACTCGAATACACCTTACGAGCAGTACTTC	NA	NA	TRBV6-2/TRBV6-3	TRBJ2-7
CASSQDGSDQETQYF	TGCGCCAGCAGCCAAGATGGTTCGGATCAAGAGACCCAGTACTTC	few	NA	TRBV4-1	TRBJ2-5
CASSLTAGYYGYTF	TGTGCCAGCAGCTTAACGGCGGGATACTATGGCTACACCTTC	many	NA	TRBV7-8	TRBJ1-2
CASSPPDWNTEAFF	TGTGCCAGCTCACCACCCGATTGGAACACTGAAGCTTTCTTT	many	NA	TRBV18	TRBJ1-1
CASSTTRSTDTQYF	TGTGCCAGCAGTACTACCCGGAGCACAGATACGCAGTATTTT	many	NA	TRBV12-3/TRBV12-4	TRBJ2-3
CASSLMAGDHSGQYF	TGTGCCAGCAGTTTAATGGCGGGAGACCACTCGGGGCAGTACTTC	NA	TRBD2	TRBV28	TRBJ2-7
CASSYAGASEQYF	TGTGCCAGCAGTTACGCAGGGGCAAGTGAGCAGTACTTC	NA	NA	TRBV6-5	TRBJ2-7
CASSRGTSGGQETQYF	TGTGCCAGCAGCCGGGGGACTAGCGGGGGGCAAGAGACCCAGTACTTC	few	TRBD2	TRBV3-1	TRBJ2-5
CASSLGRTDNEQFF	TGTGCCAGCAGCTTAGGTCGAACGGACAATGAGCAGTTCTTC	few	NA	TRBV7-9	TRBJ2-1
CASSASRDRVYNEQFF	TGTGCCAGTAGTGCCTCCCGGGACAGGGTGTACAATGAGCAGTTCTTC	NA	TRBD1	TRBV19	TRBJ2-1
CASSLPKLTAFF	TGTGCCAGCAGCTTACCGAAACTGACAGCTTTCTTT	many	NA	TRBV7-9	TRBJ1-1
CASSLLAGVGFPDTQYF	TGTGCCAGCAGCTTGCTAGCGGGAGTAGGATTCCCAGATACGCAGTATTTT	few	TRBD2	TRBV7-8	TRBJ2-3
CASRHSSGRGIQYF	TGTGCCAGCAGGCATTCTAGCGGGAGGGGCATTCAGTACTTC	many	TRBD2	TRBV7-9	TRBJ2-4
CASSQLDTEAFF	TGTGCCAGCAGCCAATTAGACACTGAAGCTTTCTTT	many	NA	TRBV3-1	TRBJ1-1
CASSLEDRNEQYF	TGCGCCAGCAGCTTGGAAGACAGGAACGAGCAGTACTTC	many	NA	TRBV5-1	TRBJ2-7
CASSLSPGSNTEAFF	TGTGCCAGCAGTTTATCTCCAGGATCGAACACTGAAGCTTTCTTT	many	NA	TRBV27	TRBJ1-1
CASRNSGTSGSNGRKREQYF	TGTGCCAGCAGAAACTCCGGGACTAGCGGCTCCAACGGCAGGAAGAGGGAGCAGTACTTC	few	TRBD2	TRBV2	TRBJ2-7
CASSIGSRVNEQFF	TGTGCCAGCAGTATCGGGAGCAGGGTCAATGAGCAGTTCTTC	few	NA	TRBV5-6	TRBJ2-1
CASRLTGTSYEQYF	TGTGCCAGCAGGCTGACCGGGACTAGCTACGAGCAGTACTTC	many	TRBD2	TRBV27	TRBJ2-7
CSAKREGAGNTIYF	TGCAGTGCTAAAAGGGAGGGGGCTGGAAACACCATATATTTT	few	NA	TRBV20-1	TRBJ1-3
CASSESGHEQFF	TGTGCCAGCAGTGAATCGGGACATGAGCAGTTCTTC	many	NA	TRBV6-1	TRBJ2-1
CASINVLAGTSNQPQHF	TGTGCCAGCATCAACGTCCTAGCGGGGACGAGCAATCAGCCCCAGCATTTT	NA	NA	TRBV11-2	TRBJ1-5
CSARATSGPTDTQYF	TGCAGTGCTAGAGCGACTAGCGGGCCCACAGATACGCAGTATTTT	NA	TRBD2	TRBV20-1	TRBJ2-3
CASSLGTGESHEQYF	TGTGCCAGCAGCCTCGGGACAGGGGAGTCCCACGAGCAGTACTTC	NA	TRBD1	TRBV5-6	TRBJ2-7
CASSQEGGITGELFF	TGCGCCAGCAGCCAAGAGGGGGGGATCACCGGGGAGCTGTTTTTT	NA	NA	TRBV5-1	TRBJ2-2
CASSLYSSSYNEQFF	TGTGCCAGCAGCTTGTATTCCAGCTCCTACAATGAGCAGTTCTTC	many	NA	TRBV5-6	TRBJ2-1
CASSLEVGYDTEAFF	TGTGCCAGCAGCTTGGAGGTGGGGTATGACACTGAAGCTTTCTTT	NA	NA	TRBV5-6	TRBJ1-1
CASSLAGAVYEQYF	TGTGCCAGCAGCCTCGCGGGAGCGGTCTACGAGCAGTACTTC	many	TRBD2	TRBV7-8	TRBJ2-7
CASSGDASTGELFF	TGTGCCAGTTCGGGAGACGCGAGCACCGGGGAGCTGTTTTTT	NA	NA	TRBV27	TRBJ2-2
CASSGGQDYEQYF	TGTGCCAGCAGTGGGGGACAGGATTACGAGCAGTACTTC	many	TRBD1	TRBV6-1	TRBJ2-7
CASSRGGYEQYF	TGTGCCAGCAGTCGGGGAGGCTACGAGCAGTACTTC	many	NA	TRBV12-3/TRBV12-4	TRBJ2-7
CASSGTGGEEDTEAFF	TGTGCCAGCAGTGGGACAGGGGGCGAGGAAGACACTGAAGCTTTCTTT	once	TRBD1	TRBV28	TRBJ1-1
CASSVIGNSYEQYF	TGTGCCAGCAGCGTGATAGGGAATAGCTACGAGCAGTACTTC	NA	NA	TRBV9	TRBJ2-7
CASSGDRDDTEAFF	TGCGCCAGCAGCGGGGACAGGGATGACACTGAAGCTTTCTTT	NA	TRBD1	TRBV5-1	TRBJ1-1
CASSLLDFRRSMRNTEAFF	TGTGCCAGCAGTTTATTGGACTTTCGTAGGTCTATGAGGAACACTGAAGCTTTCTTT	many	NA	TRBV28	TRBJ1-1
CASSPPGLGRADTQYF	TGTGCCAGCTCACCACCGGGACTAGGCCGGGCAGATACGCAGTATTTT	many	TRBD2	TRBV18	TRBJ2-3
CSAAATDTQYF	TGCAGTGCTGCGGCCACAGATACGCAGTATTTT	few	NA	TRBV20-1	TRBJ2-3
CSAPIGGRAASEQFF	TGCAGTGCTCCTATTGGCGGGAGGGCCGCAAGTGAGCAGTTCTTC	once	TRBD2	TRBV20-1	TRBJ2-1
CASSFVEVPYEQYF	TGTGCCAGCAGTTTTGTAGAGGTCCCCTACGAGCAGTACTTC	many	NA	TRBV28	TRBJ2-7
CASWGGGYTF	TGTGCCAGCTGGGGCGGTGGCTACACCTTC	NA	NA	TRBV6-2/TRBV6-3	TRBJ1-2
CASSLFAGDYEQYF	TGTGCCAGCAGTTTATTCGCGGGTGACTACGAGCAGTACTTC	many	NA	TRBV27	TRBJ2-7
CASSRVPCGGCLILNTEAFF	TGTGCCAGCAGCCGAGTTCCTTGTGGGGGATGCTTAATCCTGAACACTGAAGCTTTCTTT	few	NA	TRBV6-1	TRBJ1-1
CASSFSSTQPTDTQYF	TGCGCCAGCAGCTTTAGCTCTACACAGCCCACAGATACGCAGTATTTT	NA	NA	TRBV5-1	TRBJ2-3
CASSQFGVDGELFF	TGCGCCAGCAGCCAATTCGGAGTCGACGGGGAGCTGTTTTTT	NA	NA	TRBV4-1	TRBJ2-2
CASSFSRDRAGELFF	TGTGCCAGCAGTTTTTCGAGGGATAGAGCGGGGGAGCTGTTTTTT	NA	NA	TRBV12-3/TRBV12-4	TRBJ2-2
CSARGEGLAGGGGTDTQYF	TGCAGTGCTAGAGGAGAAGGACTAGCGGGAGGTGGGGGCACAGATACGCAGTATTTT	many	TRBD2	TRBV20-1	TRBJ2-3
CASGLVLSGKRDNEQFF	TGTGCTAGTGGTTTGGTTCTAAGCGGGAAAAGGGACAATGAGCAGTTCTTC	NA	TRBD2	TRBV12-5	TRBJ2-1
CASTRQGSGTGELFF	TGTGCCAGCACCAGACAGGGTTCCGGCACCGGGGAGCTGTTTTTT	many	TRBD1	TRBV28	TRBJ2-2
CASSIQGVYNEQFF	TGTGCCAGCAGTATACAGGGGGTATACAATGAGCAGTTCTTC	many	TRBD1	TRBV27	TRBJ2-1